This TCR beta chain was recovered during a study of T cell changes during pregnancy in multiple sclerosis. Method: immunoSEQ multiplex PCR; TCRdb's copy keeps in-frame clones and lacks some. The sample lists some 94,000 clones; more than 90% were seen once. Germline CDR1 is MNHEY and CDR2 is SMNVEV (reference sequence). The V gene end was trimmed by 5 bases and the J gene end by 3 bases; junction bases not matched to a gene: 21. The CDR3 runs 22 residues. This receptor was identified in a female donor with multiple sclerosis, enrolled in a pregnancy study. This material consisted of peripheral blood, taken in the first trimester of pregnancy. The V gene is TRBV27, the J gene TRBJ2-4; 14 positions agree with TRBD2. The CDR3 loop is CASSPTGTSGRLGPGVKNIQYF. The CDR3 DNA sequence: TGTGCCAGCAGTCCAACCGGGACTAGCGGGAGATTGGGCCCTGGGGTCAAAAACATTCAGTACTTC.